The next 25 T cell receptor beta chains were all read from a single sample in a study of blood T cell repertoires in COVID-19. Assay: immunoSEQ multiplex PCR; the TCRdb copy retains only in-frame clones and omits some. The profile shows approximately 120,000 clones, around 84% of them singletons. The sequenced sample consisted of peripheral blood. The receptors derive from a woman older than 75 with active or convalescent COVID-19.

The chain links TRBV18 to TRBJ2-7; TRBD2 matches at 11 bases. Germline V lookup: CDR1 KGHSH, CDR2 LQKENI. The V gene end was trimmed by 2 bases and the J gene end by 7 bases; junction bases not matched to a gene: 10. CDR3 size: 16 residues. The CDR3 protein is CASSPSSGRAFGEQYF. CDR3 DNA sequence: TGTGCCAGCTCACCAAGTAGCGGGAGGGCCTTTGGTGAGCAGTACTTC.

The chain's CDR3 is CASSLAAVGETQYF. The CDR3 bases are TGCGCCAGCAGCTTAGCCGCGGTCGGAGAGACCCAGTACTTC. V is TRBV5-1 and J is TRBJ2-5; unclear D gene. The germline V gene has CDR1 SGHRS and CDR2 YFSETQ. V gave up 2 bases and J gave up 4 bases, with 12 bases separating them. The CDR3 is 14 amino acids.

This clone was recorded a few times. This rearrangement joins TRBV11-3 to TRBJ2-4; a possible D gene is TRBD1 (6 bases). With 1 base removed from V and 2 bases from J, the gap between germline ends came to 12 bases. This CDR3 has 16 residues. Germline lookup yields CDR1 SGHNT and CDR2 YENEEA. The CDR3 spells CASSLGGGQTKNIQYF. CDR3 bases: TGTGCCAGCAGCTTAGGGGGTGGACAGACCAAAAACATTCAGTACTTC.

The rearrangement links TRBV6-2 or TRBV6-3 to TRBJ2-7; 7 bases align to TRBD2. This CDR3 contains 17 residues. V shed 2 bases, J shed 0 bases, and the junction held 10 bases outside the gene matches. Germline loops: CDR1 MNHEY, CDR2 SVGEGT. CDR3 loop: CASSYPPLADSSYEQYF. The CDR3 region has the DNA TGTGCCAGCAGTTACCCACCCCTAGCGGATAGCTCCTACGAGCAGTACTTC.

This clone was observed once. The V gene is TRBV5-5, the J gene TRBJ1-5; no clear D. The germline CDR1 and CDR2 sequences are SGHKS and YYEKEE (reference sequence). The CDR3 runs 16 residues. Trimming stripped 2 bases from V and 0 bases from J, with 12 bases between. The CDR3 is CASSFAAPHSNQPQHF. The CDR3 DNA follows: TGTGCCAGCAGCTTTGCCGCGCCGCATAGCAATCAGCCCCAGCATTTT.

There are a few counts of this clone. The chain is built from TRBV4-2 and TRBJ2-3; 7 nucleotides agree with TRBD2. This CDR3 is 16 amino acids long. The V segment lost 4 bases and the J segment 6 bases; nucleotides outside the gene matches: 13. Germline V gene lookup returns CDR1 LGHNA and CDR2 YNFKEQ. In nucleotides, the CDR3 is TGTGCCAGCAGCCGGGTGGGGCTAGCGGTTGGGGATACGCAGTATTTT. It specifies CASSRVGLAVGDTQYF.

Written as DNA, the CDR3 is TGCGCCAGCAGAACTAGCGGTAACTCCTACAATGAGCAGTTCTTC. Translated: CASRTSGNSYNEQFF. The chain has TRBV5-1 and TRBJ2-1, with 8 bases lining up with TRBD2. CDR3 length equals 15 residues. Looked up from germline, CDR1 is SGHRS and CDR2 is YFSETQ. J gave up 0 bases and V 5 bases, and 4 bases lay outside the gene matches.

The V gene is TRBV19, the J gene TRBJ2-1, with 8 bases lining up with TRBD2. There are 14 residues in the CDR3. J gave up 6 bases and V 3 bases, and 4 bases lay outside the gene matches. Germline V gene lookup returns CDR1 LNHDA and CDR2 SQIVND (reference sequence). The CDR3 spells CASSIWTSPNEQFF. The CDR3 DNA reads TGTGCCAGTAGTATTTGGACTAGCCCCAATGAGCAGTTCTTC.

The rearrangement uses TRBV4-1 and TRBJ2-3; 8 bases agree with TRBD2. V lost 6 bases and J lost 4; bases outside the gene matches: 12. Germline values: CDR1 MGHRA, CDR2 YSYEKL. The CDR3 extends over 16 amino acids. The CDR3 nucleotides read TGCGCCAGCAGTCCCCCCCCCGGGAGGGCCCCAGATACGCAGTATTTT. It specifies CASSPPPGRAPDTQYF.

The rearrangement links TRBV7-2 to TRBJ2-1; D might be TRBD2 (7 bases). The germline V and J ends were trimmed by 6 bases and 9 bases, with 21 bases remaining between them. The CDR3 runs 15 residues. The germline CDR1 and CDR2 sequences are SGHTA and FQGNSA. CDR3 sequence: CASRGGRAERGEQFF. The CDR3, as DNA: TGTGCCAGCAGAGGGGGGAGGGCTGAGAGGGGTGAGCAGTTCTTC.

This clone was seen a few times. V usage is TRBV9 and J usage is TRBJ1-2, with D unclear. The CDR3 length is 14 residues. V was cut by 1 base and J by 2 bases, with 9 bases left in between. The germline gives CDR1 SGDLS, CDR2 YYNGEE. The CDR3 DNA is TGTGCCAGCAGCGTAAATGAACAGAACTATGGCTACACCTTC. It is translated as CASSVNEQNYGYTF. Looking up the rest from reference TRBV9 and TRBJ1-2 gives the full variable domain: DSGVTQTPKHLITATGQRVTLRCSPRSGDLSVYWYQQSLDQGLQFLIQYYNGEERAKGNILERFSAQQFPDLHSELNLSSLELGDSALYFCASSVNEQNYGYTFGSGTRLTVV.

V usage is TRBV4-1 and J usage is TRBJ2-1; no clear D. The V gene's germline CDR1 is MGHRA and CDR2 YSYEKL. With 3 bases removed from V and 0 bases from J, the gap between germline ends came to 9 bases. The CDR3 spans 15 residues. In DNA form, the CDR3 reads TGCGCCAGCAGCCATAGCCTGAGCTCCTACAATGAGCAGTTCTTC. Its protein product is CASSHSLSSYNEQFF.

The chain carries TRBV25-1 and TRBJ2-7, with 12 bases fitting TRBD1. The CDR3 is 14 residues long. The J segment lost 4 bases and the V segment lost 5 bases, leaving 3 bases of the junction unmatched. Germline CDR1 MGHDK, CDR2 SYGVNS. The CDR3 DNA reads TGTGCCAGCAGTAAGGGACAGGGGGCTTACGAGCAGTACTTC. Translated: CASSKGQGAYEQYF.

The chain couples TRBV10-3 to TRBJ1-6; D uncertain. CDR3 length: 13 residues. Per germline, CDR1 ENHRY and CDR2 SYGVKD. The ends were cut back, 7 bases at V and 9 bases at J, with 13 bases in the middle. CDR3 region: CAITTQRGSPLHF. DNA of the CDR3: TGTGCCATCACAACCCAACGGGGTTCACCCCTCCACTTT.

This sequence joins TRBV28 and TRBJ2-7, with 7 bases identical to TRBD1. The length of the CDR3 is 14 residues. The V and J ends lost 3 bases and 5 bases, in that order; junction bases with no gene match: 7. Looked up from germline, CDR1 is MDHEN and CDR2 is SYDVKM. The DNA for the CDR3 is TGTGCCAGCAGTTTGGAACAGGGGCGGAACGAGCAGTACTTC. This codes for CASSLEQGRNEQYF.

V is TRBV7-3 and J is TRBJ2-3; 10 bases fit TRBD2. After removal of 5 bases from V and 4 bases from J, the junction contained 9 bases not matched to a gene. In germline, CDR1 is SGHTA, CDR2 FQGTGA. This CDR3 is built from 16 residues. DNA for the CDR3: TGTGCCAGCAGCGCACTACATAGCGGGAGGCCAGATACGCAGTATTTT. Translation gives CASSALHSGRPDTQYF.

The rearrangement links TRBV5-1 to TRBJ2-1, with 8 bases identical to TRBD2. V shed 4 bases, J shed 5 bases, and the junction held 14 bases outside the gene matches. From germline, CDR1 is SGHRS and CDR2 YFSETQ. The CDR3 has 17 residues. The CDR3 DNA reads as TGCGCCAGCAGCCTGAACCTGGGGACTAGATCGAACAATGAGCAGTTCTTC. Protein: CASSLNLGTRSNNEQFF.

The chain links TRBV5-1 to TRBJ2-3, with a possible D match to TRBD1 (5 bases). The CDR3 is 16 amino acids. The germline V gene encodes CDR1 SGHRS and CDR2 YFSETQ. Trimming took 7 bases from V and 2 from J, leaving 20 bases between them. CDR3 nucleotides: TGCGCCAGCCGACGTCAGACAGCTTTATTCACAGATACGCAGTATTTT. This sequence encodes CASRRQTALFTDTQYF.

The CDR3 bases are TGTGCCACCAGCAGAGACCACGGGACAGGGTACGGCTACACCTTC. It encodes CATSRDHGTGYGYTF. The rearrangement uses TRBV15 and TRBJ1-2, with 9 positions matching TRBD1. The CDR3 loop spans 15 amino acids. Germline V gives CDR1 LNHNV, CDR2 YYDKDF (reference sequence). V lost 0 bases and J lost 8; bases outside the gene matches: 7.

This clone is a singleton in its sample. The chain recombines TRBV7-8 with TRBJ2-1, with D possibly being TRBD1 (5 bases). With 5 bases removed from V and 2 bases from J, the gap between germline ends came to 10 bases. The CDR3 runs 14 residues. Germline values: CDR1 SGHVS, CDR2 FQNEAQ. The CDR3 spells CASSPRETYNEQFF. For the CDR3, the DNA is TGTGCCAGCAGCCCCAGGGAAACCTACAATGAGCAGTTCTTC.

The chain couples TRBV25-1 to TRBJ1-2, with no clear D. CDR1 is MGHDK, CDR2 SYGVNS, per germline. The length of the CDR3 is 13 residues. Trimming left V 4 bases short and J 4 bases short, with 10 bases between. CDR3 residues: CASSVGGSYGYTF. CDR3 sequence (DNA): TGTGCCAGCAGTGTCGGAGGAAGCTATGGCTACACCTTC.

The chain recombines TRBV19 with TRBJ2-7; 9 positions match TRBD2. The V gene's germline CDR1 is LNHDA and CDR2 SQIVND (reference sequence). This CDR3 spans 13 amino acids. The V and J ends lost 4 bases and 5 bases, in that order; junction bases with no gene match: 3. The CDR3 sequence: CASSSGRGNEQYF. For the CDR3, the DNA is TGTGCCAGTAGTAGCGGGAGGGGGAACGAGCAGTACTTC.

This clone was picked up one time. This rearrangement joins TRBV10-3 to TRBJ2-5; possible D gene TRBD2, 5 bases. Trimming left V 0 bases short and J 2 bases short, with 13 bases between. There are 16 residues in the CDR3. Germline V lookup: CDR1 ENHRY, CDR2 SYGVKD. DNA of the CDR3: TGTGCCATCAGTGAGTCAGGGATGAGAGGGCAAGAGACCCAGTACTTC. Residues: CAISESGMRGQETQYF.

This chain links TRBV6-6 with TRBJ2-7; 12 bases fit TRBD2. The V gene end was trimmed by 5 bases and the J gene end by 3 bases; junction bases not matched to a gene: 11. CDR1 MNHNY and CDR2 SVGAGI come from the germline V gene (reference sequence). This CDR3 is 17 amino acids long. CDR3 DNA: TGTGCCAGCAGTCCTAGAAGGACTAGCGGGACGGTCTACGAGCAGTACTTC. It encodes CASSPRRTSGTVYEQYF.

The chain recombines TRBV24-1 with TRBJ2-2; 11 bases fit TRBD1. V shed 2 bases and J 0 bases; nucleotides not matched to a gene: 4. Germline V gene lookup returns CDR1 KGHDR and CDR2 SFDVKD. The CDR3 totals 18 residues. CDR3: CATSDSPGQGANTGELFF. The CDR3 bases are TGTGCCACCAGTGATTCACCGGGACAGGGGGCGAACACCGGGGAGCTGTTTTTT.